This passage covers 16 T cell receptor beta chains from one sample sequenced in a study of T-cell memory formation after mild COVID-19. TCRdb fed the 5' RACE reads into MiXCR, producing one record per CDR3 protein. Altogether around 410,000 distinct CDR3 sequences are present, less than 25% being singletons, with the ten largest covering around 13%. The sample comprised PBMCs or a T cell subset sorted from them (not recorded which). The receptors were sampled from an adult woman who had mild COVID-19 (a few samples of this study predate the infection). Cell type and time point are not known.

V is TRBV5-1 and J is TRBJ1-2; 9 bases are a match to TRBD1. Germline V gene sequence: CDR1 SGHRS, CDR2 YFSETQ. The ends lost 3 bases at V and 7 bases at J; junction bases unmatched: 10. The CDR3 is 15 residues long. The DNA of the CDR3 is TGCGCCAGCAGCTCTGGCGGGACAGGGTCGCCTGGCTACACCTTC. Its translation is CASSSGGTGSPGYTF.

This clonotype was counted a few times. The rearrangement links TRBV7-8 to TRBJ1-1; D is uncertain. The V and J ends lost 3 bases and 7 bases respectively, with 12 bases between them. The CDR3 loop spans 13 amino acids. Looked up from germline, CDR1 is SGHVS and CDR2 is FQNEAQ. CDR3 DNA sequence: TGTGCCAGCAGCTTGGGCCCCGCCGGTGAAGCTTTCTTT. It translates to CASSLGPAGEAFF.

This clonotype was found a few times. The rearrangement uses TRBV11-2 and TRBJ2-7; tentatively, D is TRBD1 (7 bases). The CDR3 contains 20 residues. With 0 bases removed from V and 1 base from J, the gap between germline ends came to 25 bases. The germline V gene has CDR1 SGHAT and CDR2 FQNNGV. DNA of the CDR3: TGTGCCAGCAGCTTAGACCTTGAACCTTGGCAGGGGGGCGGATCCTACGAGCAGTACTTC. Encoded protein: CASSLDLEPWQGGGSYEQYF.

The rearrangement uses TRBV4-1 and TRBJ2-1, with TRBD2 matching 10 bases. The CDR3 totals 17 residues. Germline-derived CDR1 and CDR2 are MGHRA and YSYEKL. V shed 0 bases, J shed 2 bases, and the junction held 4 bases outside the gene matches. The CDR3 spells CASSQDLLAGAYNEQFF. DNA for the CDR3: TGCGCCAGCAGCCAAGATCTTCTAGCGGGGGCCTACAATGAGCAGTTCTTC.

This clonotype was seen a few times. V usage is TRBV2 and J usage is TRBJ2-7; D gene ambiguous. Germline values: CDR1 SNHLY, CDR2 FYNNEI. Trimming stripped 8 bases from V and 3 bases from J, with 17 bases between. This CDR3 is 14 amino acids long. The DNA for the CDR3 is TGTGCCAGCGATGCGTACCCGCTCCACTACGAGCAGTACTTC. It specifies CASDAYPLHYEQYF.

In this sample, this clonotype turned up a few times. CDR3 loop: CASSQDWVSTDTQYF. CDR3 sequence (DNA): TGTGCCAGCAGCCAAGATTGGGTTAGCACAGATACGCAGTATTTT. The V gene is TRBV4-2, the J gene TRBJ2-3, with D unresolved. Germline V gene sequence: CDR1 LGHNA, CDR2 YNFKEQ. V dropped 0 bases and J dropped 0 bases, with 7 bases sitting between them. The CDR3 covers 15 residues.

This sequence joins TRBV7-2 and TRBJ2-7; D might be TRBD2 (6 bases). V was cut by 5 bases and J by 2 bases, with 13 bases left in between. The CDR3 consists of 14 residues. Germline CDR1 and CDR2: SGHTA and FQGNSA. For the CDR3, the DNA is TGTGCCAGCAGCCCCCACGGAGGGCCCTACGAGCAGTACTTC. Protein: CASSPHGGPYEQYF.

This clonotype has just a few counts. The chain recombines TRBV7-9 with TRBJ2-3, with D unclear. Germline assignment: CDR1 SEHNR and CDR2 FQNEAQ (reference sequence). The CDR3 spans 15 residues. Trimming took off 3 bases at V and 1 base at J, with 11 bases between the two ends. The DNA of the CDR3 is TGTGCCAGCAGCTTCAGGTTTACGGGCACAGATACGCAGTATTTT. It encodes CASSFRFTGTDTQYF.

The sample holds a few counts of this clonotype. The chain employs TRBV9 and TRBJ2-1; D is unresolved. Between the trimmed V and J ends, which lost 0 bases and 6 bases, there was a span of 10 bases. The CDR3 length is 14 residues. Germline V gives CDR1 SGDLS, CDR2 YYNGEE. Here the CDR3 reads CASSVGPARNEQFF. CDR3 nucleotide sequence: TGTGCCAGCAGCGTAGGGCCAGCACGCAATGAGCAGTTCTTC. Variable domain in full (rest from reference TRBV9 and TRBJ2-1): DSGVTQTPKHLITATGQRVTLRCSPRSGDLSVYWYQQSLDQGLQFLIQYYNGEERAKGNILERFSAQQFPDLHSELNLSSLELGDSALYFCASSVGPARNEQFFGPGTRLTVL.

This clonotype has only a few counts. This chain uses TRBV5-1 with TRBJ1-1; TRBD1 agrees at 11 bases. The germline V gene encodes CDR1 SGHRS and CDR2 YFSETQ. With 4 bases clipped from V and 9 bases from J, the junction kept 5 bases outside the gene matches. This CDR3 has 13 residues. The CDR3 DNA sequence: TGCGCCAGCAGCCTGGACAGGGGGCGAAAAGCTTTCTTT. This translates into CASSLDRGRKAFF.

This clonotype was counted a few times. This chain links TRBV12-3 or TRBV12-4 with TRBJ2-1, with D maybe TRBD1 (5 bases). The V end lost 8 bases, the J end lost 13 bases, and 15 bases lay between the germline ends. The CDR3 length is 11 residues. CDR3 amino acids: CASRQGYQQFF. CDR3 coding DNA: TGTGCCAGCCGCCAGGGTTATCAACAGTTCTTC.

This clonotype showed up just a few times. The chain combines TRBV4-1 with TRBJ1-1; possible D gene TRBD1, 5 bases. CDR3 length: 13 residues. Germline V gene data show CDR1 as MGHRA and CDR2 as YSYEKL. Trimming shortened V by 0 bases and J by 3 bases, and 5 bases separated the two germline ends. CDR3: CASSQEGDTEAFF. The CDR3 DNA reads TGCGCCAGCAGCCAAGAAGGGGACACTGAAGCTTTCTTT.

This clonotype was counted only a few times. The chain is built from TRBV29-1 and TRBJ2-1; D ambiguous. V shed 4 bases and J shed 7 bases, with 11 bases lying between them. CDR1 SQVTM and CDR2 ANQGSEA come from the germline V gene. The CDR3 is made up of 12 amino acids. This chain's CDR3 is CSVGAGWNEQFF. The CDR3 DNA reads TGCAGCGTTGGTGCAGGCTGGAATGAGCAGTTCTTC.

This clonotype has only a few counts. J is TRBJ1-6 and V is TRBV3-1; D is uncertain. There are 15 residues in the CDR3. The germline gives CDR1 LGHDT, CDR2 YNNKEL (reference sequence). Trimming removed 1 base at V and 7 bases at J, with 11 bases between. CDR3 in DNA: TGTGCCAGCAGCCAAGGGGGAAGTAAGAATTCACCCCTCCACTTT. Its protein is CASSQGGSKNSPLHF.

J is TRBJ2-3 and V is TRBV7-2, with 9 bases fitting TRBD2. CDR1 and CDR2 (germline): SGHTA, FQGNSA. The CDR3 runs to 18 residues. The V gene end was trimmed by 5 bases and the J gene end by 0 bases; junction bases not matched to a gene: 12. Here the CDR3 DNA reads TGTGCCAGCAGCCTCCTCTTTAGCGGGGGTGGGAGCACAGATACGCAGTATTTT. Encoded protein: CASSLLFSGGGSTDTQYF.

The chain links TRBV4-1 to TRBJ1-4; D is possibly TRBD1 (5 bases). Germline CDR1 MGHRA, CDR2 YSYEKL. The CDR3 contains 15 residues. The V end was cut by 1 base, the J end by 8 bases, with 14 bases between. The CDR3 nucleotides are TGCGCCAGCAGCCAAGTCTTTTCGAGGGGCGAAAAACTGTTTTTT. It specifies CASSQVFSRGEKLFF.